This entry describes one T cell receptor (beta chain). Data came from immunoSEQ multiplex PCR; TCRdb stores just in-frame clones and leaves some out. In the table there are a few hundred thousand clones, over 80% of which are singletons. This sample is part of a study of blood T cell repertoires in COVID-19. Across the study: From the United States, Italy and Spain came samples of acute and convalescent COVID-19. Sources were T cells, B-cell-depleted T cells, or PBMCs; the material itself was cDNA or gDNA.

Resolution of symptoms, clearance, or two negative PCRs was present in recovered Cohort 3 donors. V was clipped by 6 bases and J by 11 bases; unmatched bases: 16. This CDR3 contains 15 residues. CDR1 is KGHSH, CDR2 LQKENI, per germline. The specimen was PBMCs or T cells enriched from blood (not recorded which). The receptor's source is a man between 25 and 39 years old who had recovered from COVID-19. The chain employs TRBV18 and TRBJ1-5; 7 bases match TRBD1. The CDR3 nucleotides read TGTGCCAGCTCCGCCGGACAGGACCTCGTGGGGGCCCAGCATTTT. As protein: CASSAGQDLVGAQHF.